The 15 T cell receptor beta chains given below trace back to one sample, sequenced in a study of blood T cell repertoires in COVID-19 (dated by TCRdb to 2020 to 2021). Library construction relied on the immunoSEQ multiplex PCR assay. TCRdb carries this immuneACCESS record with in-frame sequences only. Its versions omit some clonotypes, under half of them owing to an unresolved V gene in the studies checked, with the rest unexplained. The sample data list around 250,000 clones, and over 75% of these were observed just once. The ten most abundant clones make up around 3% of the sample. The material sequenced was PBMCs or T cells enriched from blood (not recorded which). The receptor set was obtained from a woman between 40 and 55 years old who had been exposed to COVID-19.

The rearrangement links TRBV2 to TRBJ1-2; D is ambiguous. Looked up from germline, CDR1 is SNHLY and CDR2 is FYNNEI. The CDR3 is 14 residues long. The V end lost 1 base, the J end lost 2 bases, and 8 bases lay between the germline ends. The CDR3 sequence: CASSEGVQNYGYTF. Here the CDR3 DNA reads TGTGCCAGCAGTGAAGGGGTACAGAACTATGGCTACACCTTC.

The CDR3 DNA follows: TGTGCCAGCAGTGGGGGACAGTCCCTATGGGAGACCCAGTACTTC. Translating it yields CASSGGQSLWETQYF. The gene calls are TRBV25-1 and TRBJ2-5; 7 positions agree with TRBD1. With 4 bases clipped from V and 5 bases from J, the junction kept 10 bases outside the gene matches. Looked up from germline, CDR1 is MGHDK and CDR2 is SYGVNS. This CDR3 is 15 amino acids long.

This chain connects TRBV5-1 to TRBJ1-2; D is possibly TRBD1 (5 bases). The CDR3 has 14 residues. The V gene lost 4 bases and the J gene lost 4 bases, with 14 bases spanning the gap. The germline V gene has CDR1 SGHRS and CDR2 YFSETQ. The CDR3 sequence is CASSRATGGYGYTF. CDR3 in DNA: TGCGCCAGCAGCCGTGCGACGGGGGGCTATGGCTACACCTTC. The whole variable domain, remainder taken from reference TRBV5-1 and TRBJ1-2, is KAGVTQTPRYLIKTRGQQVTLSCSPISGHRSVSWYQQTPGQGLQFLFEYFSETQRNKGNFPGRFSGRQFSNSRSEMNVSTLELGDSALYLCASSRATGGYGYTFGSGTRLTVV.

The V call is TRBV7-2, the J call TRBJ1-5; 7 positions agree with TRBD1. The V segment lost 1 base and the J segment 7 bases; nucleotides outside the gene matches: 7. The CDR3 is 15 residues long. The V gene's germline CDR1 is SGHTA and CDR2 FQGNSA. CDR3 sequence reads: CASSLEGPRGQPQHF. The CDR3 region has the DNA TGTGCCAGCAGCTTAGAAGGGCCCAGGGGGCAGCCCCAGCATTTT. Variable domain in full (rest from reference TRBV7-2 and TRBJ1-5): GAGVSQSPSNKVTEKGKDVELRCDPISGHTALYWYRQSLGQGLEFLIYFQGNSAPDKSGLPSDRFSAERTGGSVSTLTIQRTQQEDSAVYLCASSLEGPRGQPQHFGDGTRLSIL.

The chain employs TRBV2 and TRBJ2-1, with D tentatively TRBD1 (5 bases). Germline CDR1 is SNHLY and CDR2 is FYNNEI. This CDR3 contains 13 residues. Trimming left V 6 bases short and J 7 bases short, with 13 bases between. The CDR3 DNA reads as TGTGCCAGCAGCCCTAGGGGTCCGAATGAGCAGTTCTTC. Protein: CASSPRGPNEQFF.

The chain joins TRBV20-1 to TRBJ2-5; 8 positions match TRBD1. With V trimmed by 6 bases and J by 6 bases, 3 bases remained unmatched. The V gene's germline CDR1 is DFQATT and CDR2 SNEGSKA (reference sequence). The CDR3 consists of 11 residues. CDR3 region: CSARQGQTQYF. The CDR3 DNA is TGCAGTGCAAGACAGGGGCAGACCCAGTACTTC.

The chain employs TRBV10-3 and TRBJ2-3, with 8 bases aligning to TRBD2. Looked up from germline, CDR1 is ENHRY and CDR2 is SYGVKD. This CDR3 comprises 17 residues. With V trimmed by 4 bases and J by 3 bases, 12 bases remained unmatched. CDR3 in DNA: TGTGCCATCAGTGGGCACCCCGGGACTAGTAGGACAGATACGCAGTATTTT. Its translation: CAISGHPGTSRTDTQYF.

The J gene is TRBJ1-2, the V gene TRBV12-3 or TRBV12-4, with a tentative D call TRBD1 (6 bases). The CDR3 consists of 12 residues. V lost 6 bases and J 7 bases, leaving 12 bases between the germline ends. The CDR3 DNA is TGTGCCAGCAGGCGGGGGGCCCTTGGCTACACCTTC. It is translated as CASRRGALGYTF.

The chain has TRBV6-5 and TRBJ2-1; D remains ambiguous. Germline assignment: CDR1 MNHEY and CDR2 SVGAGI. V was clipped by 5 bases and J by 6 bases, with 17 bases between them. The CDR3 loop spans 15 amino acids. CDR3 sequence reads: CASSPTRSFSNEQFF. The CDR3 DNA follows: TGTGCCAGCAGTCCGACACGCAGTTTCTCCAATGAGCAGTTCTTC.

V usage is TRBV5-6 and J usage is TRBJ1-1; possible D gene TRBD1, 5 bases. The CDR3 is 11 amino acids. Per the germline V gene, CDR1 is SGHDT and CDR2 is YYEEEE. The ends were cut back, 2 bases at V and 9 bases at J, with 8 bases in the middle. CDR3 nucleotide sequence: TGTGCCAGCAGCTTCAGGGAAAAAGCTTTCTTT. Translated, it gives CASSFREKAFF.

The rearrangement joins TRBV4-2 to TRBJ1-5, with 7 bases that match TRBD1. The CDR3 has 17 residues. CDR1 is LGHNA, CDR2 YNFKEQ, per germline. V shed 0 bases, J shed 6 bases, and the junction held 11 bases outside the gene matches. CDR3 protein: CASSQDLGGGGAQPQHF. For the CDR3, the DNA is TGTGCCAGCAGCCAAGATCTTGGAGGGGGCGGCGCTCAGCCCCAGCATTTT.

The J gene is TRBJ1-5, the V gene TRBV27; D is unresolved. Germline V gene lookup returns CDR1 MNHEY and CDR2 SMNVEV (reference sequence). CDR3 length: 13 residues. V was cut by 2 bases and J by 5 bases, with 7 bases left in between. The CDR3 DNA reads as TGTGCCAGCAGTTTACAGAGGTATCAGCCCCAGCATTTT. Its translation is CASSLQRYQPQHF.

The J gene is TRBJ2-3, the V gene TRBV11-3; 14 bases match TRBD2. From germline, CDR1 is SGHNT and CDR2 YENEEA. The CDR3 extends over 18 amino acids. J was trimmed by 1 base and V by 6 bases; bases with no gene match: 9. The CDR3 DNA reads as TGTGCCAGCAGTGGCGGGACTAGCGGGAGTCGGGGCACAGATACGCAGTATTTT. The encoded protein is CASSGGTSGSRGTDTQYF.

The chain employs TRBV3-1 (or the pseudogene TRBV3-2) and TRBJ2-4; maybe TRBD2 (6 bases). Germline CDR1 reads LGHDT; CDR2 reads YNNKEL (reference sequence). This CDR3 has 14 residues. Deletions cut 3 bases from V and 6 bases from J, with 12 bases between. The CDR3 nucleotides are TGTGCCAGCAGCCATCTTGCGGGGAGAAACATTCAGTACTTC. This gives the protein CASSHLAGRNIQYF.

This chain uses TRBV16 with TRBJ1-4; 9 nucleotides line up with TRBD1. Germline-derived CDR1 and CDR2 are KGHSY and FQNENV. The CDR3 covers 17 residues. Trimming cost V 3 bases and J 5 bases; bases outside gene matches: 10. The CDR3 nucleotides are TGTGCCAGCAGCCACGCCACCCATGACAGGGGGAATGAAAAACTGTTTTTT. This codes for CASSHATHDRGNEKLFF.